This T cell receptor beta chain was sequenced in a study of blood T cell repertoires in COVID-19. Study-wide context: The origin of the acute and convalescent COVID-19 samples was the United States, Italy and Spain. T cells, B-cell-depleted T cells, or PBMCs provided the cDNA or gDNA that served as material.

Authors' processing steps: How many nucleated cells were present was estimated from reference gene primer amplification. Libraries were prepared by immunoSEQ multiplex PCR; TCRdb keeps only in-frame clonotypes and omits some of them. Clone size and the V and J calls come from that table; the DNA yielded D and trimming. This table holds approximately 350,000 clones, around nine tenths found once. Germline values: CDR1 PRHDT, CDR2 FYEKMQ (reference sequence). The CDR3 consists of 17 residues. V gave up 1 base and J gave up 0 bases; unmatched junction bases: 7. The gene calls are TRBV13 and TRBJ1-1; 8 bases line up with TRBD1. Material: peripheral blood. This receptor was taken from a woman aged 18-29 years who had recovered from COVID-19. The CDR3 loop is CASSLDQGALLNTEAFF. CDR3 nucleotide sequence: TGTGCCAGCAGCTTAGACCAGGGGGCCCTCTTGAACACTGAAGCTTTCTTT.